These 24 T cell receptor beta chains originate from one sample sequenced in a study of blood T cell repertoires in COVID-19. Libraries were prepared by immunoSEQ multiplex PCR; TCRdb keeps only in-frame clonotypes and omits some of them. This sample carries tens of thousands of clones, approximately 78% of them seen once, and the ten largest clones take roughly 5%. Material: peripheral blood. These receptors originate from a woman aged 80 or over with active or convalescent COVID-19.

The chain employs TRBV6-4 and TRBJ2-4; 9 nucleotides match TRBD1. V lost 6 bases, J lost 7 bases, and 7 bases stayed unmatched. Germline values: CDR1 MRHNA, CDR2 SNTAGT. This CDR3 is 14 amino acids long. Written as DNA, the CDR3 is TGTGCCAGCAGAGCCTCACAGGGGGCGAACATTCAGTACTTC. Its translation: CASRASQGANIQYF.

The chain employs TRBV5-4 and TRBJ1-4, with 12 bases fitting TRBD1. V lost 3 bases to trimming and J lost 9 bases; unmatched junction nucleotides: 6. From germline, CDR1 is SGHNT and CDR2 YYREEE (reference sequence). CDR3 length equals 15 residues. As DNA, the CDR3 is TGTGCCAGCAGCTCGACCGGGACAGGGGGCCAAAAACTGTTTTTT. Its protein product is CASSSTGTGGQKLFF.

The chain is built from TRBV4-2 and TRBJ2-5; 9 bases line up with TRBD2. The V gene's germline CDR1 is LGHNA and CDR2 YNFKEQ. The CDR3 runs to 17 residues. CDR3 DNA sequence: TGTGCTTCTGGGCCCTCACAATTTAGCGGGAGCGGTGAGACCCAGTACTTC. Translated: CASGPSQFSGSGETQYF.

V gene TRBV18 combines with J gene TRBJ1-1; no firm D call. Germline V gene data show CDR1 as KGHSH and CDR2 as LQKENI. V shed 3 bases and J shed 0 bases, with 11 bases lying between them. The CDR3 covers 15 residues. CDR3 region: CASSPSVLVNTEAFF. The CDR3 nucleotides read TGTGCCAGCTCACCGTCGGTGTTGGTGAACACTGAAGCTTTCTTT.

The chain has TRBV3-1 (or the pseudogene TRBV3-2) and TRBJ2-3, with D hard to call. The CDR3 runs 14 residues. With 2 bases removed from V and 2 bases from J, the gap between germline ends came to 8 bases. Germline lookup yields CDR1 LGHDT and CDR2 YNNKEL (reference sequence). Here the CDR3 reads CASSQILDTDTQYF. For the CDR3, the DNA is TGTGCCAGCAGCCAAATCCTAGACACAGATACGCAGTATTTT.

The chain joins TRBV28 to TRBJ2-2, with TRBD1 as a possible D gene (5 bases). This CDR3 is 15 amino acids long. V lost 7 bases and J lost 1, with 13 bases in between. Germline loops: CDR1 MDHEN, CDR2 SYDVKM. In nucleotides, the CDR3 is TGTGCCAGCATTTCGGGTCAGGGGAACACCGGGGAGCTGTTTTTT. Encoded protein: CASISGQGNTGELFF.

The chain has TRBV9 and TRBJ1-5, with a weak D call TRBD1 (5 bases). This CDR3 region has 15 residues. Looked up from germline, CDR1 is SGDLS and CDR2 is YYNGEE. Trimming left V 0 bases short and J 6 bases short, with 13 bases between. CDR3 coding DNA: TGTGCCAGCAGCGTAGGGTATCAGGGCGGTCAGCCCCAGCATTTT. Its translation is CASSVGYQGGQPQHF.

In DNA, the CDR3 is TGCGCCAGCAGCTTGACCCCAGGTTTCTCTGGGGCCAACGTCCTGACTTTC. Protein product: CASSLTPGFSGANVLTF. The chain carries TRBV5-1 and TRBJ2-6; D call uncertain. Trimming shortened V by 1 base and J by 0 bases, and 11 bases separated the two germline ends. The CDR3 length is 17 residues. CDR1 SGHRS and CDR2 YFSETQ come from the germline V gene. The variable domain in full, completed from reference TRBV5-1 and TRBJ2-6, reads KAGVTQTPRYLIKTRGQQVTLSCSPISGHRSVSWYQQTPGQGLQFLFEYFSETQRNKGNFPGRFSGRQFSNSRSEMNVSTLELGDSALYLCASSLTPGFSGANVLTFGAGSRLTVL.

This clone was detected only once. The CDR3 loop is CASSQVSDKGYTF. For the CDR3, the DNA is TGTGCCAGCAGCCAAGTCTCGGACAAGGGCTACACCTTC. V is TRBV3-1 (or the pseudogene TRBV3-2) and J is TRBJ1-2; possibly TRBD1 for D (5 bases). This CDR3 contains 13 residues. From germline, CDR1 is LGHDT and CDR2 YNNKEL (reference sequence). V was clipped by 1 base and J by 8 bases, with 11 bases between them.

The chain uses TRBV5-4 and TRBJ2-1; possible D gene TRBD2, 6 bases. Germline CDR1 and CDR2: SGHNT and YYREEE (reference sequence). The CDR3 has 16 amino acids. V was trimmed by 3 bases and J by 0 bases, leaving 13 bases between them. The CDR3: CASSSNGGSSYNEQFF. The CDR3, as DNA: TGTGCCAGCAGCTCTAACGGAGGGAGCTCCTACAATGAGCAGTTCTTC.

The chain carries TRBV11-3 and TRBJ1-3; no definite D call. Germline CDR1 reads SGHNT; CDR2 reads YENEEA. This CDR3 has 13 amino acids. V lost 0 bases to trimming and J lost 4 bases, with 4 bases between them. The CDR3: CASSLDPGNTIYF. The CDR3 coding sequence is TGTGCCAGCAGCTTAGATCCAGGAAACACCATATATTTT.

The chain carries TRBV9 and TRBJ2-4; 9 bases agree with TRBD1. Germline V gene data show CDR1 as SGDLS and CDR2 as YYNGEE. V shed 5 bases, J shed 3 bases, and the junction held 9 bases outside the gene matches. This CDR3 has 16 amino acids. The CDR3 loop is CASSSGQGGDKNIQYF. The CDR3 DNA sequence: TGTGCCAGCAGTTCGGGACAGGGAGGAGACAAAAACATTCAGTACTTC. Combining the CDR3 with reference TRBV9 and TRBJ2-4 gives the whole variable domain DSGVTQTPKHLITATGQRVTLRCSPRSGDLSVYWYQQSLDQGLQFLIQYYNGEERAKGNILERFSAQQFPDLHSELNLSSLELGDSALYFCASSSGQGGDKNIQYFGAGTRLSVL.

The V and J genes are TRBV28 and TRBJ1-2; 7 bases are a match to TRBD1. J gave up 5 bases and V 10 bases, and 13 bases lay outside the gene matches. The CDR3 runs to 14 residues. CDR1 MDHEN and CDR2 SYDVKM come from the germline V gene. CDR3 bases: TGTGCCATCCGAGGGGACAGCCAGGGGTATGGCTACACCTTC. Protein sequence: CAIRGDSQGYGYTF.

The CDR3 here is CASSLGTGSPYEQYF. CDR3 DNA sequence: TGTGCCAGCAGCTTAGGGACAGGGAGTCCCTACGAGCAGTACTTC. V gene TRBV7-2 combines with J gene TRBJ2-7, with 8 bases fitting TRBD1. This CDR3 has 15 amino acids. The germline gives CDR1 SGHTA, CDR2 FQGNSA. Trimming cost V 1 base and J 2 bases; bases outside gene matches: 4.

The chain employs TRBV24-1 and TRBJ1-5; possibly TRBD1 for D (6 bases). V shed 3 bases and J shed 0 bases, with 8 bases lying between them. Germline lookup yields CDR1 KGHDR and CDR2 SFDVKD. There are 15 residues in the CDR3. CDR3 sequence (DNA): TGTGCCACCAGTGATGGGGGCCCTAGCAATCAGCCCCAGCATTTT. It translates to CATSDGGPSNQPQHF.

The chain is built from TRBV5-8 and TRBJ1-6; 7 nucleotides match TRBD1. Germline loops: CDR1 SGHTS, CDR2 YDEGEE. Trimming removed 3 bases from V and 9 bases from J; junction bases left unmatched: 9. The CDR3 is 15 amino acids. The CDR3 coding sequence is TGTGCCAGCAGCTACGGACAGGCCGGATCTTCACCCCTCCACTTT. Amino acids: CASSYGQAGSSPLHF.

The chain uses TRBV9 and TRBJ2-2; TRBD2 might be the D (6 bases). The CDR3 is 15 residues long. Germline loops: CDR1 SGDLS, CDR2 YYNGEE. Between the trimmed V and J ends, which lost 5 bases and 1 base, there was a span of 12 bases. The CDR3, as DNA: TGTGCCAGCAGTCCGGGACTCCTGAACACCGGGGAGCTGTTTTTT. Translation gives CASSPGLLNTGELFF.

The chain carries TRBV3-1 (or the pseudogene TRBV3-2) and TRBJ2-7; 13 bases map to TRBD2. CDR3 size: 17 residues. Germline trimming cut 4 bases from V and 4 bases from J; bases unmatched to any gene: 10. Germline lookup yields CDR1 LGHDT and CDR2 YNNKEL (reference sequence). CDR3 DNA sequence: TGTGCCAGCAGCCCTTGGACTAGCGGGAGTCGTTGGTACGAGCAGTACTTC. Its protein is CASSPWTSGSRWYEQYF.

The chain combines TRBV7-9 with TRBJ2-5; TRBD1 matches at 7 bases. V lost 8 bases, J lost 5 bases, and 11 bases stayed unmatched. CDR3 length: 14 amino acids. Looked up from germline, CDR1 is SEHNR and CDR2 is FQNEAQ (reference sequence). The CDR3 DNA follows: TGTGCCAGCGGCCCCTGGGGCAGGGGGGAGACCCAGTACTTC. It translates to CASGPWGRGETQYF. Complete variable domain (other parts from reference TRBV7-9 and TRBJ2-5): DTGVSQNPRHKITKRGQNVTFRCDPISEHNRLYWYRQTLGQGPEFLTYFQNEAQLEKSRLLSDRFSAERPKGSFSTLEIQRTEQGDSAMYLCASGPWGRGETQYFGPGTRLLVL.

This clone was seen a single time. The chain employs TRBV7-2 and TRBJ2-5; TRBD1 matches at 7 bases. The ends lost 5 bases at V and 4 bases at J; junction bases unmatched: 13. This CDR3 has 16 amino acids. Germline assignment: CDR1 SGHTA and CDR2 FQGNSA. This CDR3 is CASSPRRRDSGETQYF. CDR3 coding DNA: TGTGCCAGCAGCCCGAGACGTCGGGACAGCGGAGAGACCCAGTACTTC.

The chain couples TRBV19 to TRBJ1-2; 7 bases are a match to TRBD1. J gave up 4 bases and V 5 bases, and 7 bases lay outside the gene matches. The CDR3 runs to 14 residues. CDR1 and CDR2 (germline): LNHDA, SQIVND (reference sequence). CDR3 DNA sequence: TGTGCCAGTAGTCGCGTGGACAGGCTCTATGGCTACACCTTC. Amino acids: CASSRVDRLYGYTF.

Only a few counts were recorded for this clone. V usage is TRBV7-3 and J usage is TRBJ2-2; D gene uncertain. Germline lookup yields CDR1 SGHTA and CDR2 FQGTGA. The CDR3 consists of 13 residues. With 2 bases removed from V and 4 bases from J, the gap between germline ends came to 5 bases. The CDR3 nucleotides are TGTGCCAGCAGCTTAGGCCCCACCGGGGAGCTGTTTTTT. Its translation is CASSLGPTGELFF.

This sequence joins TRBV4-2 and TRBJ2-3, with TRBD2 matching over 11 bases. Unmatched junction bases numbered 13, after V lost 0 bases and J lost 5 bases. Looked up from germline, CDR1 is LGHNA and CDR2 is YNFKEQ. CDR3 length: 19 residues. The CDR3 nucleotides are TGTGCCAGCAGCCAAGATGTTCGGGGCCCCGGACTAGCGGGAGATACGCAGTATTTT. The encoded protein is CASSQDVRGPGLAGDTQYF.

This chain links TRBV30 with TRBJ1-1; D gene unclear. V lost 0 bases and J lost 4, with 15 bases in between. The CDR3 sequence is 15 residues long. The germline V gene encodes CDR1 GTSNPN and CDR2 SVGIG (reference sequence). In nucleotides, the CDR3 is TGTGCCTGGAGTGTACCCCCAGGTATAATCACTGAAGCTTTCTTT. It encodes CAWSVPPGIITEAFF.